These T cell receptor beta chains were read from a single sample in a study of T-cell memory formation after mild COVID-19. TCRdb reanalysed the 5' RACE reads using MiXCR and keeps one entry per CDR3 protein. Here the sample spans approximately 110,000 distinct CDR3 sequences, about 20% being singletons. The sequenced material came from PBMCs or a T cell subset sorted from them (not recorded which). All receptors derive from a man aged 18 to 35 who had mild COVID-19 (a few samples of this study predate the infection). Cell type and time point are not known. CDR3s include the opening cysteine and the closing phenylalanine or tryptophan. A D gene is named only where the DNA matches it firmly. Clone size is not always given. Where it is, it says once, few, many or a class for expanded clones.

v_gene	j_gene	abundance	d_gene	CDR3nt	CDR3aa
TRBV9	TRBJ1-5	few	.	TGTGCCAGCAGCGTAGGGGGTCAGCAGCCCCAGCATTTT	CASSVGGQQPQHF
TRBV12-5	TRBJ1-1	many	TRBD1	TGTGCTAGTGGAGCCGGGACAGGGATAACTGAAGCTTTCTTT	CASGAGTGITEAFF
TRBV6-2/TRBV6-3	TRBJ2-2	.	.	TGTGCCAGCAGTTACTTACAGGATAACACCGGGGAGCTGTTTTTT	CASSYLQDNTGELFF
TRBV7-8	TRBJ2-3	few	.	TGTGCCAGCAGCCCTTGGGTCACAGATACGCAGTATTTT	CASSPWVTDTQYF
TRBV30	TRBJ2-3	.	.	TGTGCCTGGAGTGTAGGGACAAGCACAGATACGCAGTATTTT	CAWSVGTSTDTQYF
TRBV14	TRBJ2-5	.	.	TGTGCCAGCAGCCAAGAGTTGGTAGAGACCCAGTACTTC	CASSQELVETQYF
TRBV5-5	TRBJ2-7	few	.	TGTGCCAGCAGCACCGGGACATTCTCCTACGAGCAGTACTTC	CASSTGTFSYEQYF
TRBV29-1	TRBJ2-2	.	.	TGCAGCGCGCCCAGTCACACGGTGAACGGGGAGCTGTTTTTT	CSAPSHTVNGELFF
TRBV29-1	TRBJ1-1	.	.	TGCAGCGTGGACTCCGGGACCGTCAACACTGAAGCTTTCTTT	CSVDSGTVNTEAFF
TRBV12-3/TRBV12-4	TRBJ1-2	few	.	TGTGCCAGCAGTTATAAAGCAGCGATCTATGGCTACACCTTC	CASSYKAAIYGYTF
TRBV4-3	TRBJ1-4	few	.	TGCGCCAGCAGCCAAGACTCGGCCTACGGTGCAACTAATGAAAAACTGTTTTTT	CASSQDSAYGATNEKLFF
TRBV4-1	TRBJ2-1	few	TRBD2	TGCGCCAGCAGCCAAGGTATTGCTAGCGGGGGACCTTACAATGAGCAGTTCTTC	CASSQGIASGGPYNEQFF
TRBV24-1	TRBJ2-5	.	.	TGTGCCACCAGTGATCTGGAGACCCAGTACTTC	CATSDLETQYF
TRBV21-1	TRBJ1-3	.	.	TGTGCCAGCAGCAGCTCCCGGGACGCTGGAAACACCATATATTTT	CASSSSRDAGNTIYF
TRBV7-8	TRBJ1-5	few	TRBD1	TGTGCCAGCAGCCCCGACAGGGATCAGCCCCAGCATTTT	CASSPDRDQPQHF
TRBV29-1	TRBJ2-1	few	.	TGCAGCGTTGAAGATCGGAGGGGCTTGGGATACAATGAGCAGTTCTTC	CSVEDRRGLGYNEQFF
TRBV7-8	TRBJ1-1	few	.	TGTGCCAGCAGCTCCCTAGGCCCGGAGGGCCCAGCTTTCTTT	CASSSLGPEGPAFF
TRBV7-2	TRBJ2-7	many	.	TGTGCCAGCAGCCTAAACTCCTACGAGCAGTACTTC	CASSLNSYEQYF
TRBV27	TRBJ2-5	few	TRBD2	TGTGCCAGCAGTTTTGGAGCGGGGGGTCAAGAGACCCAGTACTTC	CASSFGAGGQETQYF
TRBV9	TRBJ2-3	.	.	TGTGCCAGCAGCGTAGTTCTGGAGGGGGCGGCAGATACGCAGTATTTT	CASSVVLEGAADTQYF
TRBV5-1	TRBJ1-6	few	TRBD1	TGCGCCAGCAGCTGGGGGACAGTCGGTTCACCCCTCCACTTT	CASSWGTVGSPLHF
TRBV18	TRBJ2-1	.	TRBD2	TGTGCCAGCTCAGATTGGGGGGGTGAGCAGTTCTTC	CASSDWGGEQFF
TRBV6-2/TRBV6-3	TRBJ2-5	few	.	TGTGCCAGCAGTTACTCGATCGGATACGACTTGGGGCTAGGGGTCGGGGAGACCCAGTACTTC	CASSYSIGYDLGLGVGETQYF
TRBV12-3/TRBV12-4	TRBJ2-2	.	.	TGTGCCAGCAGCACCACCGAGTTCGCGAACACCGGGGAGCTGTTTTTT	CASSTTEFANTGELFF
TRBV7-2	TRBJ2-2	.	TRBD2	TGTGCCAGCATCATAGCGGGGAACACCGGGGAGCTGTTTTTT	CASIIAGNTGELFF
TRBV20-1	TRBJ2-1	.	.	TGCAGTGCTAGAGATCGGGGGTTTCGTCGTAGATCCTCCAATGAGCAGTTCTTC	CSARDRGFRRRSSNEQFF
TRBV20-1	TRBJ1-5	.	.	TGCAGTGCTAGATTGACAGCCTCCATAAATCAGCCCCAGCATTTT	CSARLTASINQPQHF
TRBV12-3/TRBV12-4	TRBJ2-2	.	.	TGTGCCAGCATCATGGGACGTGCCACCGGGGAGCTGTTTTTT	CASIMGRATGELFF
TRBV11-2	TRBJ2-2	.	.	TGTGCCAGCAGCTTAGGGGGGACTCGGAACACCGGGGAGCTGTTTTTT	CASSLGGTRNTGELFF
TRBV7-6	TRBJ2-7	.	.	TGTGCCAGCAGCTTAATGGGGGCGGCGGAGCAGTACTTC	CASSLMGAAEQYF